The 15 T cell receptor beta chains reported below all come from one sample, sequenced in a study of cytomegalovirus exposure and HLA in healthy donors. 13 Jbeta primers and 60 Vbeta primers were used for the PCR. Assay used: immunoSEQ multiplex PCR; TCRdb lists only in-frame clones, some missing. The sample records hundreds of thousands of clones, roughly 79% being singletons. The sequenced sample was PBMCs. These receptors were obtained from a middle-aged woman in good health and CMV-seronegative.

V gene TRBV11-3 combines with J gene TRBJ1-1; 7 bases map to TRBD1. Germline V gene lookup returns CDR1 SGHNT and CDR2 YENEEA. The CDR3 covers 13 residues. Trimming cost V 5 bases and J 7 bases; bases outside gene matches: 7. The CDR3 spells CASSPDRAGEAFF. For the CDR3, the DNA is TGTGCCAGCAGCCCCGACAGGGCCGGTGAAGCTTTCTTT.

About this clone: A read error may account for a junction end that differs from germline. V usage is TRBV5-1 and J usage is TRBJ1-1, with D maybe TRBD1 (6 bases). There are 14 residues in the CDR3. Germline CDR1 reads SGHRS; CDR2 reads YFSETQ. The CDR3 sequence: CASSLGAGDTEVFF. The DNA for the CDR3 is TGCGCCAGCAGCTTGGGAGCAGGGGACACTGAAGTTTTCTTT.

The chain is built from TRBV25-1 and TRBJ1-1; weak D call: TRBD1 (5 bases). This CDR3 is 13 amino acids long. Trimming cost V 5 bases and J 5 bases, with 12 bases left between them. Germline CDR1 is MGHDK and CDR2 is SYGVNS. The CDR3: CASSIGDGTEAFF. CDR3 coding DNA: TGTGCCAGCAGTATAGGGGATGGGACTGAAGCTTTCTTT.

V gene TRBV9 combines with J gene TRBJ1-5, with a possible D match to TRBD1 (6 bases). The CDR3 spans 15 residues. Trimming stripped 0 bases from V and 2 bases from J, with 9 bases between. Germline CDR1 and CDR2: SGDLS and YYNGEE. CDR3 bases: TGTGCCAGCAGCGTAGAGCCAGGGGGCAATCAGCCCCAGCATTTT. It specifies CASSVEPGGNQPQHF.

V gene TRBV19 combines with J gene TRBJ1-2; 9 bases are a match to TRBD1. Germline CDR1 reads LNHDA; CDR2 reads SQIVND (reference sequence). V trimming: 6 bases; J trimming: 11 bases; junction bases outside the gene matches: 7. The CDR3 runs to 12 residues. The CDR3 loop reads CASSLQDRGYTF. The DNA of the CDR3 is TGTGCCAGTAGCCTTCAGGACAGGGGATACACCTTC. Variable domain in full (rest from reference TRBV19 and TRBJ1-2): DGGITQSPKYLFRKEGQNVTLSCEQNLNHDAMYWYRQDPGQGLRLIYYSQIVNDFQKGDIAEGYSVSREKKESFPLTVTSAQKNPTAFYLCASSLQDRGYTFGSGTRLTVV.

This rearrangement joins TRBV10-3 to TRBJ2-1; TRBD2 is a possible D gene (5 bases). The CDR3 spans 15 residues. Germline loops: CDR1 ENHRY, CDR2 SYGVKD. The ends were cut back, 3 bases at V and 0 bases at J, with 9 bases in the middle. CDR3 bases: TGTGCCATCAGTGAATCGGGGAGCTCCTACAATGAGCAGTTCTTC. It specifies CAISESGSSYNEQFF.

This clone turned up a few times. Other nucleotide sequences in the sample specify the same CDR3. The V and J genes are TRBV5-4 and TRBJ2-2, with a possible D match to TRBD2 (6 bases). CDR1 SGHNT and CDR2 YYREEE come from the germline V gene (reference sequence). Trimming took off 1 base at V and 2 bases at J, with 9 bases between the two ends. The CDR3 extends over 15 amino acids. This chain's CDR3 is CASSLKTSNTGELFF. For the CDR3, the DNA is TGTGCCAGCAGCTTGAAGACTAGTAACACCGGGGAGCTGTTTTTT.

This chain links TRBV6-5 with TRBJ1-2; no clear D gene. The CDR3 runs to 13 residues. Per germline, CDR1 MNHEY and CDR2 SVGAGI. Deletions cut 6 bases from V and 5 bases from J, with 13 bases between. The CDR3 loop is CASRPSGGYGYTF. CDR3 DNA sequence: TGTGCCAGCAGACCTTCTGGAGGGTATGGCTACACCTTC.

The V call is TRBV7-3, the J call TRBJ1-2; D possibly corresponds to TRBD1 (5 bases). Trimming stripped 5 bases from V and 8 bases from J, with 18 bases between. The CDR3 covers 14 residues. CDR1 is SGHTA and CDR2 is FQGTGA in the germline V gene. This chain's CDR3 is CASSPAGGKWGYTF. The DNA for the CDR3 is TGTGCCAGCAGCCCAGCGGGGGGGAAATGGGGCTACACCTTC.

This chain uses TRBV6-6 with TRBJ2-1; D gene uncertain. Trimming took off 10 bases at V and 3 bases at J, with 13 bases between the two ends. Germline V gives CDR1 MNHNY, CDR2 SVGAGI (reference sequence). The CDR3 spans 13 residues. The CDR3 reads CATAPTGYNEQFF. In nucleotides, the CDR3 is TGTGCCACTGCCCCTACGGGCTACAATGAGCAGTTCTTC.

The chain recombines TRBV6-5 with TRBJ2-3; 7 bases fit TRBD1. The CDR3 is 14 amino acids. Trimming removed 5 bases from V and 2 bases from J; junction bases left unmatched: 4. CDR1 and CDR2 (germline): MNHEY, SVGAGI. The CDR3 loop is CASSRQGVTDTQYF. CDR3 nucleotides: TGTGCCAGCAGTCGACAGGGTGTCACAGATACGCAGTATTTT.

A remark on this clone: An end of the junction differs from the germline gene, which may be a read error. Additional DNA sequences in this sample encode the identical CDR3. The chain combines TRBV11-2 with TRBJ1-1; D is unresolved. This CDR3 is 13 amino acids long. The germline V gene encodes CDR1 SGHAT and CDR2 FQNNGV. The CDR3 sequence is CASSLRMNTEAFF. The CDR3 DNA reads TGTGCCAGCAGCTTGAGAATGAATACTGAAGCTTTCTTT.

V is TRBV10-3 and J is TRBJ2-7, with D maybe TRBD1 (5 bases). In germline, CDR1 is ENHRY, CDR2 SYGVKD. Trimming removed 2 bases at V and 3 bases at J, with 8 bases between. CDR3 length equals 13 residues. This CDR3 reads CAISEMQGYEQYF. The CDR3 bases are TGTGCCATCAGTGAGATGCAGGGCTACGAGCAGTACTTC.

V gene TRBV6-5 combines with J gene TRBJ1-1, with D unclear. The CDR3 sequence is 16 residues long. V was cut by 2 bases and J by 1 base, with 14 bases left in between. Per the germline V gene, CDR1 is MNHEY and CDR2 is SVGAGI. The CDR3 nucleotides are TGTGCCAGCAGTTACGTCAACTCCGCAGGGAACACTGAAGCTTTCTTT. Translation gives CASSYVNSAGNTEAFF.

With regard to this clone: The same CDR3 also results from other DNA sequences found in this sample. This sequence joins TRBV9 and TRBJ2-5, with D tentatively TRBD2 (5 bases). V was clipped by 0 bases and J by 5 bases, with 8 bases between them. This CDR3 contains 13 residues. Germline V gives CDR1 SGDLS, CDR2 YYNGEE. The CDR3 spells CASSVVGGETQYF. The CDR3 coding sequence is TGTGCCAGCAGCGTAGTAGGAGGCGAGACCCAGTACTTC. Supplemented by reference TRBV9 and TRBJ2-5, the full variable domain reads DSGVTQTPKHLITATGQRVTLRCSPRSGDLSVYWYQQSLDQGLQFLIQYYNGEERAKGNILERFSAQQFPDLHSELNLSSLELGDSALYFCASSVVGGETQYFGPGTRLLVL.